This T cell receptor (beta chain) originates from a study of T-cell reconstitution after alpha-beta-depleted transplantation in children. Preparing the TCRbeta library involved the use of unique molecular identifiers. TCRdb fed the PCR reads into MiXCR, producing one record per CDR3 protein. The sample carries 350,000 to 450,000 distinct CDR3 sequences, 13% recorded once. The CDR3 runs to 17 residues. Germline V gene data show CDR1 as SGHRS and CDR2 as YFSETQ. V shed 4 bases and J 4 bases; nucleotides not matched to a gene: 14. Sequenced here: PBMCs, sampled from the stem cell graft. This receptor was taken from a human donor who donated a stem cell graft to a child with Fanconi anemia. The chain combines TRBV5-1 with TRBJ1-2; TRBD1 matches at 9 bases. Written as DNA, the CDR3 is TGCGCCAGCAGCCCCTCCGGGACAGGGAGTAGCGGCTATGGCTACACCTTC. It is translated as CASSPSGTGSSGYGYTF. Variable domain in full (rest from reference TRBV5-1 and TRBJ1-2): KAGVTQTPRYLIKTRGQQVTLSCSPISGHRSVSWYQQTPGQGLQFLFEYFSETQRNKGNFPGRFSGRQFSNSRSEMNVSTLELGDSALYLCASSPSGTGSSGYGYTFGSGTRLTVV.